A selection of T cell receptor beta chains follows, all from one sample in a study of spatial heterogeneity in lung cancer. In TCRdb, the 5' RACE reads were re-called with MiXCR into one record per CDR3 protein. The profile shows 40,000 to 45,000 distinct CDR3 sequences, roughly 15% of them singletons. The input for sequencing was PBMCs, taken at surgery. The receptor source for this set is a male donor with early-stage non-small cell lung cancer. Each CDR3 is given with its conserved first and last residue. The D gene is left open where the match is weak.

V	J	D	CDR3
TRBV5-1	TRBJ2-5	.	CASSLVLDTEETQYF
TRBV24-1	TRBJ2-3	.	CATSDPLDTQYF
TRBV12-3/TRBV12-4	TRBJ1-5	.	CASSMTGNQPQHF
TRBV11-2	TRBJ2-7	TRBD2	CASSSLAGPDYEQYF
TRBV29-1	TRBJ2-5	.	CSVSWASEETQYF
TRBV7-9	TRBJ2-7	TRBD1	CASSLETGIDSYEQYF
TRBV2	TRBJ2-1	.	CASSKDFKVNNEQFF
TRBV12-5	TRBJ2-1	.	CASAPGLSPYNEQFF
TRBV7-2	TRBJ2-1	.	CASSPRLGVNEQFF
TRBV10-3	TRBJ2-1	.	CAISEPASPSSYNEQFF
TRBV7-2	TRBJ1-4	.	CASSQRRGRANEKLFF
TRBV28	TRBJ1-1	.	CASSSLSTGSPNTEAFF
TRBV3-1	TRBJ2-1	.	CASSQDTGRQFF
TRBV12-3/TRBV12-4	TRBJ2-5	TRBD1	CASSSNRGSETQYF
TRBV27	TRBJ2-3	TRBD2	CASSSGTSYPWADTQYF
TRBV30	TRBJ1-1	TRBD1	CAWSQGVGTEAFF
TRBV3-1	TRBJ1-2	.	CASSQASGYYGYTF